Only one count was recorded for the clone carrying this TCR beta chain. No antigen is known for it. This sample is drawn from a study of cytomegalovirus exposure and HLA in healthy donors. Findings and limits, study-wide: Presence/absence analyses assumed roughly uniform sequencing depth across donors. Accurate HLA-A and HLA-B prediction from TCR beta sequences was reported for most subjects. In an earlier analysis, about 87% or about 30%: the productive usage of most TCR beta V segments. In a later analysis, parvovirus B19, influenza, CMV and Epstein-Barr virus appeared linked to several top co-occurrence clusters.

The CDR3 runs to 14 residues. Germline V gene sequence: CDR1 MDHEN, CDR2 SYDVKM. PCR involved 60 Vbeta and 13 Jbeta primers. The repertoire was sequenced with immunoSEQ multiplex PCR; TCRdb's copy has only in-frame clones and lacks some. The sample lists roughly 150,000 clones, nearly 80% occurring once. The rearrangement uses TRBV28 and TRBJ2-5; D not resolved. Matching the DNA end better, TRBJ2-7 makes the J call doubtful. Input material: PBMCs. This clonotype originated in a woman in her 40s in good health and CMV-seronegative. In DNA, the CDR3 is TGTGCCAGCAGTTTCCAGTACCGAGACTACGAGCAGTACTTC. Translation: CASSFQYRDYEQYF.